The source of this TCR beta chain is a study of CD8+ T cells in alopecia areata. Study-level results: Sequencing of scalp samples also includes resident alphabeta T cells from normal skin. Against the mouse data, patients shared TCRs less clearly, possibly for HLA reasons. Alopecia totalis/universalis scalp especially showed more expanded CD8+ clones than normal scalp.

Sorting from PBMCs produced CD4+ and CD8+ T cells. Sequencing relied on a cDNA template that was reverse transcribed from extracted RNA. The data were produced by immunoSEQ multiplex PCR, yet TCRdb's version contains in-frame clones alone and is incomplete. The table records fewer than 110,000 clones, roughly 53% of them present only once. Deletions cut 7 bases from V and 4 bases from J, with 13 bases between. Germline values: CDR1 SQVTM, CDR2 ANQGSEA. CDR3 length equals 12 residues. In the case of this clone: Its specificity is not known.

Sequencing used CD4+ T cells sorted from blood. J is TRBJ2-5 and V is TRBV29-1; possible D gene TRBD1, 5 bases. The source is a human donor in good health. CDR3 nucleotide sequence: TGCAGCGCGGCCGAAAGGGGAGAGACCCAGTACTTC. Its translation: CSAAERGETQYF.